These 28 T cell receptor beta chains share one sample of origin, sequenced in a study of cytomegalovirus exposure and HLA in healthy donors. The PCR made use of 60 Vbeta and 13 Jbeta primers. Using immunoSEQ multiplex PCR, the repertoire was profiled, and TCRdb retains in-frame clones only, with some absent. The sample has about 34,000 clones; approximately 82% are singletons. The sample comprised PBMCs. The receptors stem from a woman in her late teens or twenties in good health and CMV-seropositive.

V is TRBV7-9 and J is TRBJ2-3; 12 positions match TRBD2. The length of the CDR3 is 17 residues. V lost 6 bases, J lost 0 bases, and 7 bases stayed unmatched. CDR1 is SEHNR and CDR2 is FQNEAQ in the germline V gene (reference sequence). This CDR3 is CASRFTSGGPSTDTQYF. In DNA, the CDR3 is TGTGCCAGCAGGTTTACTAGCGGGGGGCCTAGCACAGATACGCAGTATTTT.

V is TRBV7-9 and J is TRBJ2-5; TRBD2 might be the D (8 bases). The J call is in doubt because the DNA end fits TRBJ2-7 better. Germline-derived CDR1 and CDR2 are SEHNR and FQNEAQ (reference sequence). The CDR3 is made up of 16 amino acids. The CDR3 here is CASSGTAGTRGYEQYF. Here the CDR3 DNA reads TGTGCCAGCAGCGGGACAGCCGGGACTAGGGGCTACGAGCAGTACTTC.

The rearrangement joins TRBV4-3 to TRBJ2-1; 7 positions match TRBD2. Germline CDR1 and CDR2: LGHNA and YSLEER. V lost 0 bases and J lost 4; bases outside the gene matches: 6. This CDR3 comprises 16 residues. CDR3 sequence: CASSQDLGLQYNEQFF. Written as DNA, the CDR3 is TGCGCCAGCAGCCAAGATCTGGGACTACAATACAATGAGCAGTTCTTC.

In DNA, the CDR3 is TGTGCCAGCAGCCACTACCGACAGGTCTGGGAGCAGTACTTC. It translates to CASSHYRQVWEQYF. V is TRBV16 and J is TRBJ2-7, with D possibly matching TRBD1 (6 bases). Trimming stripped 3 bases from V and 7 bases from J, with 16 bases between. Per the germline V gene, CDR1 is KGHSY and CDR2 is FQNENV. The CDR3 totals 14 residues. Supplemented by reference TRBV16 and TRBJ2-7, the full variable domain reads GEEVAQTPKHLVRGEGQKAKLYCAPIKGHSYVFWYQQVLKNEFKFLISFQNENVFDETGMPKERFSAKCLPNSPCSLEIQATKLEDSAVYFCASSHYRQVWEQYFGPGTRLTVT.

V usage is TRBV27 and J usage is TRBJ2-1; possible D gene TRBD2, 7 bases. This CDR3 comprises 15 residues. The V gene's germline CDR1 is MNHEY and CDR2 SMNVEV (reference sequence). V was shortened by 4 bases and J by 10 bases, with 20 bases between the two germline ends. CDR3 residues: CASSSPMGGPREQFF. CDR3 bases: TGTGCCAGCAGTTCCCCCATGGGGGGGCCTAGGGAGCAGTTCTTC.

The gene calls are TRBV7-3 and TRBJ1-6; D perhaps matches TRBD1 (5 bases). CDR3 length: 13 residues. Germline CDR1 and CDR2: SGHTA and FQGTGA. V was pared by 5 bases and J by 8 bases, with 10 bases between. The CDR3 coding sequence is TGTGCCAGCAGCGCCGACAGTTATTCACCCCTCCACTTT. Translating gives CASSADSYSPLHF.

This clone has a single count. This chain links TRBV6-1 with TRBJ1-1, with D hard to call. This CDR3 spans 11 amino acids. The V gene's germline CDR1 is MNHNS and CDR2 SASEGT. Trimming shortened V by 6 bases and J by 10 bases, and 12 bases separated the two germline ends. This chain's CDR3 is CASSRFLGAFF. The DNA for the CDR3 is TGTGCCAGCAGCCGGTTTCTTGGAGCTTTCTTT.

Here the CDR3 reads CASSLTRGTDTQYF. CDR3 in DNA: TGTGCCAGCAGCCTGACGAGGGGCACAGATACGCAGTATTTT. V is TRBV7-2 and J is TRBJ2-3; perhaps TRBD2 as D (5 bases). Trimming cost V 5 bases and J 1 base, with 10 bases left between them. This CDR3 has 14 residues. CDR1 is SGHTA and CDR2 is FQGNSA in the germline V gene. Supplemented by reference TRBV7-2 and TRBJ2-3, the full variable domain reads GAGVSQSPSNKVTEKGKDVELRCDPISGHTALYWYRQSLGQGLEFLIYFQGNSAPDKSGLPSDRFSAERTGGSVSTLTIQRTQQEDSAVYLCASSLTRGTDTQYFGPGTRLTVL.

V usage is TRBV6-4 and J usage is TRBJ2-3; D might be TRBD1 (6 bases). Trimming stripped 5 bases from V and 0 bases from J, with 9 bases between. The CDR3 extends over 14 amino acids. Germline CDR1 and CDR2: MRHNA and SNTAGT. CDR3 in amino acids: CASSRQASTDTQYF. The CDR3 bases are TGTGCCAGCAGTCGACAGGCCAGCACAGATACGCAGTATTTT.

The chain uses TRBV12-5 and TRBJ1-3; possibly TRBD1 for D (5 bases). This CDR3 has 16 residues. From germline, CDR1 is LGHNT and CDR2 FRNRAP. Trimming removed 4 bases from V and 2 bases from J, with 15 bases in between. CDR3 residues: CASGSPTPGPGNTIYF. CDR3 coding DNA: TGTGCTAGTGGTTCGCCCACCCCAGGGCCTGGAAACACCATATATTTT.

The J gene is TRBJ2-7, the V gene TRBV7-8; TRBD1 matches 8 bases. Germline lookup yields CDR1 SGHVS and CDR2 FQNEAQ. The CDR3 spans 13 residues. The V gene end was trimmed by 4 bases and the J gene end by 8 bases; junction bases not matched to a gene: 7. CDR3 nucleotides: TGTGCCAGCAGCTCCGCGGACAGGGTGAAGCAGTACTTC. Protein product: CASSSADRVKQYF.

This clone was picked up one time. This chain links TRBV7-9 with TRBJ2-1, with 8 bases fitting TRBD1. Trimming removed 1 base from V and 5 bases from J; junction bases left unmatched: 4. This CDR3 spans 15 amino acids. Looked up from germline, CDR1 is SEHNR and CDR2 is FQNEAQ (reference sequence). The CDR3 is CASSLGQGANNEQFF. The CDR3 DNA reads as TGTGCCAGCAGCTTAGGGCAGGGGGCGAACAATGAGCAGTTCTTC.

This chain joins TRBV7-2 and TRBJ1-2; possibly TRBD1 for D (6 bases). The germline V gene has CDR1 SGHTA and CDR2 FQGNSA. CDR3 length: 14 residues. The germline V and J ends were trimmed by 4 bases and 11 bases, with 20 bases remaining between them. Here the CDR3 reads CASSSQGAPLGYTF. The CDR3 DNA reads as TGTGCCAGCAGCTCACAGGGCGCCCCTCTGGGTTACACCTTC.

The rearrangement uses TRBV5-8 and TRBJ2-7; the D gene is possibly TRBD2 (7 bases). This CDR3 region has 17 residues. Germline values: CDR1 SGHTS, CDR2 YDEGEE. The ends were cut back, 0 bases at V and 6 bases at J, with 22 bases in the middle. The CDR3 sequence: CASSLAWGGTSVSEQYF. CDR3 nucleotide sequence: TGTGCCAGCAGCTTGGCATGGGGGGGGACATCCGTCTCCGAGCAGTACTTC.

The chain combines TRBV7-9 with TRBJ1-5, with TRBD1 as a possible D gene (5 bases). V was pared by 3 bases and J by 6 bases, with 6 bases between. Germline V gene sequence: CDR1 SEHNR, CDR2 FQNEAQ (reference sequence). This CDR3 comprises 12 residues. CDR3 nucleotides: TGTGCCAGCAGCTTGGGGCGTCAGCCCCAGCATTTT. Encoded protein: CASSLGRQPQHF.

The CDR3 region has the DNA TGTGCCAGCTCACCATTGGGAGCGGGAGGTTCAGATACGCAGTATTTT. It encodes CASSPLGAGGSDTQYF. The chain uses TRBV18 and TRBJ2-3; the match to TRBD2 covers 9 bases. V lost 2 bases and J lost 4; bases outside the gene matches: 7. The CDR3 length is 16 residues. Germline CDR1 KGHSH, CDR2 LQKENI.

The chain is built from TRBV27 and TRBJ2-7; 8 bases line up with TRBD2. Trimming removed 6 bases from V and 3 bases from J; junction bases left unmatched: 10. The V gene's germline CDR1 is MNHEY and CDR2 SMNVEV (reference sequence). This CDR3 comprises 15 residues. The CDR3 nucleotides read TGTGCCAGCAGGCTCGGGGGGGGTACTATCTACGAGCAGTACTTC. Protein product: CASRLGGGTIYEQYF.

The chain couples TRBV30 to TRBJ2-1; TRBD2 is a possible D gene (7 bases). Trimming left V 3 bases short and J 1 base short, with 13 bases between. Looked up from germline, CDR1 is GTSNPN and CDR2 is SVGIG (reference sequence). CDR3 length equals 15 residues. CDR3 loop: CAWRGGAGSYNEQFF. CDR3 DNA sequence: TGTGCCTGGAGAGGGGGGGCAGGGTCCTACAATGAGCAGTTCTTC. Based on the CDR3 plus reference TRBV30 and TRBJ2-1, the full variable domain is SQTIHQWPATLVQPVGSPLSLECTVEGTSNPNLYWYRQAAGRGLQLLFYSVGIGQISSEVPQNLSASRPQDRQFILSSKKLLLSDSGFYLCAWRGGAGSYNEQFFGPGTRLTVL.

This clone was seen a handful of times. The chain uses TRBV19 and TRBJ2-3; a possible D gene is TRBD2 (5 bases). Trimming removed 10 bases at V and 0 bases at J, with 11 bases between. Germline V gives CDR1 LNHDA, CDR2 SQIVND (reference sequence). The CDR3 is 13 amino acids. CDR3 residues: CATLGASTDTQYF. The CDR3 DNA reads as TGTGCCACCTTGGGAGCTAGCACAGATACGCAGTATTTT. Using reference TRBV19 and TRBJ2-3 for the parts outside the CDR3, the full variable domain is DGGITQSPKYLFRKEGQNVTLSCEQNLNHDAMYWYRQDPGQGLRLIYYSQIVNDFQKGDIAEGYSVSREKKESFPLTVTSAQKNPTAFYLCATLGASTDTQYFGPGTRLTVL.

This clone was seen only once. A junction end diverges from the germline sequence, so it may reflect a read error. The J gene is TRBJ2-7, the V gene TRBV7-9; D not resolved. CDR1 and CDR2 (germline): SEHNR, FQNEAQ (reference sequence). The CDR3 runs 11 residues. The CDR3 DNA reads as TGTTCCAGCAGCTCAACCTACGAGCAGTACTTC. It translates to CSSSSTYEQYF.

The gene calls are TRBV6-1 and TRBJ1-6; D gene ambiguous. V lost 3 bases and J lost 9, with 15 bases in between. CDR3 length: 15 amino acids. Germline V gene sequence: CDR1 MNHNS, CDR2 SASEGT. In DNA form, the CDR3 reads TGTGCCAGCAGTGACGGCAGGATTTTTGGTTCACCCCTCCACTTT. It is translated as CASSDGRIFGSPLHF.

The count of this clone is one. CDR3 sequence (DNA): TGTGCCAGCAGCTTAAATCCAGATTATTGGGAGCAGTACTTC. It yields the protein CASSLNPDYWEQYF. The V and J genes are TRBV5-5 and TRBJ2-7; D is undetermined. CDR1 is SGHKS and CDR2 is YYEKEE in the germline V gene (reference sequence). Deletions cut 2 bases from V and 7 bases from J, with 16 bases between. The CDR3 extends over 14 amino acids.

The chain uses TRBV19 and TRBJ2-3; 8 nucleotides line up with TRBD2. The CDR3 covers 13 residues. Trimming at V came to 3 bases and at J to 6 bases, leaving 2 bases not matched to a gene. Germline CDR1 LNHDA, CDR2 SQIVND (reference sequence). The CDR3 is CASSMASGDTQYF. The CDR3 region has the DNA TGTGCCAGTAGTATGGCTAGCGGGGATACGCAGTATTTT.

V is TRBV2 and J is TRBJ2-1; 9 nucleotides agree with TRBD2. V was clipped by 6 bases and J by 7 bases; unmatched bases: 10. Germline CDR1 and CDR2: SNHLY and FYNNEI. This CDR3 region has 15 residues. CDR3 nucleotide sequence: TGTGCCAGCAGAAAATTAGCGGGGGTCAGGAATGAGCAGTTCTTC. This translates into CASRKLAGVRNEQFF.

This clone has a single count. The chain links TRBV4-3 to TRBJ1-2, with D maybe TRBD1 (6 bases). There are 16 residues in the CDR3. Trimming took off 0 bases at V and 5 bases at J, with 16 bases between the two ends. Germline V gene lookup returns CDR1 LGHNA and CDR2 YSLEER. The CDR3 loop is CASSQDLRGGDYGYTF. The CDR3 DNA reads as TGCGCCAGCAGCCAAGATCTCCGAGGGGGGGATTATGGCTACACCTTC.

The chain links TRBV6-6 to TRBJ1-1; TRBD1 matches 7 bases. Germline assignment: CDR1 MNHNY and CDR2 SVGAGI (reference sequence). With V trimmed by 8 bases and J by 0 bases, 3 bases remained unmatched. CDR3 length equals 13 residues. The CDR3 reads CASRQGLNTEAFF. As DNA, the CDR3 is TGTGCCAGCCGACAGGGTCTGAACACTGAAGCTTTCTTT.

The chain joins TRBV15 to TRBJ2-7; possible D gene TRBD1, 5 bases. The CDR3 runs to 14 residues. Germline V CDR1 and CDR2: LNHNV, YYDKDF (reference sequence). The V end lost 1 base, the J end lost 2 bases, and 9 bases lay between the germline ends. CDR3 sequence reads: CATSRGQGPYEQYF. CDR3 sequence (DNA): TGTGCCACCAGCAGAGGGCAGGGCCCCTACGAGCAGTACTTC.

The V call is TRBV5-1, the J call TRBJ2-1; 12 nucleotides agree with TRBD1. Germline loops: CDR1 SGHRS, CDR2 YFSETQ. V shed 3 bases and J 8 bases; nucleotides not matched to a gene: 9. The CDR3 consists of 16 residues. CDR3 nucleotide sequence: TGCGCCAGCAGCTCTACCTCCGGGACAGGGGGCGATGAGCAGTTCTTC. The encoded protein is CASSSTSGTGGDEQFF.